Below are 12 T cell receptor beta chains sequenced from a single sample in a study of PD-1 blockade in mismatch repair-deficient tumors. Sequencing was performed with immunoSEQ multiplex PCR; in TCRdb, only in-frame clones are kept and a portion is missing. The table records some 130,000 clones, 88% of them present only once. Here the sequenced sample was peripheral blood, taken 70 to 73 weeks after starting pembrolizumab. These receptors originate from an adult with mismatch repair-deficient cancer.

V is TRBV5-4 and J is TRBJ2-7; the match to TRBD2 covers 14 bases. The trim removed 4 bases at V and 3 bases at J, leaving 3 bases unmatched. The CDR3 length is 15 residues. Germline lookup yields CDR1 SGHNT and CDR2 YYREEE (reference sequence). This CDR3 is CASSQGTSGSYEQYF. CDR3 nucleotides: TGTGCCAGCAGCCAGGGGACTAGCGGGAGCTACGAGCAGTACTTC.

CDR3 amino acids: CSVVETAGELFF. The CDR3 DNA reads TGCAGCGTTGTGGAGACCGCCGGGGAGCTGTTTTTT. The V call is TRBV29-1, the J call TRBJ2-2, with unresolved D. The V gene's germline CDR1 is SQVTM and CDR2 ANQGSEA. Trimming removed 4 bases from V and 6 bases from J, with 9 bases in between. This CDR3 has 12 residues.

The CDR3 DNA reads TGTGCCAGCAGCTCGACGTGGGACAGGGGACAAGCTAACTATGGCTACACCTTC. Protein: CASSSTWDRGQANYGYTF. The chain has TRBV11-2 and TRBJ1-2; 10 bases align to TRBD1. V shed 4 bases, J shed 0 bases, and the junction held 11 bases outside the gene matches. The CDR3 is 18 amino acids. The germline V gene encodes CDR1 SGHAT and CDR2 FQNNGV.

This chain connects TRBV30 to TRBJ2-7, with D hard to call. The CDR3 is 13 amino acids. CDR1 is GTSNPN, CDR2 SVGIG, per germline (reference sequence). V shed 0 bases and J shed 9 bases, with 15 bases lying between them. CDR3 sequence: CAWSVIGSRGQYF. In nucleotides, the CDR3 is TGTGCCTGGAGTGTAATAGGGTCGAGAGGGCAGTACTTC.

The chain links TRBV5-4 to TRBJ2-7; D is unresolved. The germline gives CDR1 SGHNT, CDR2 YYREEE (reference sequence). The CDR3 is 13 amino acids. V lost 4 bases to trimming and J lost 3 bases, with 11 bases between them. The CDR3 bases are TGTGCCAGCAGCCCCTACCGAAGCTACGAGCAGTACTTC. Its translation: CASSPYRSYEQYF.

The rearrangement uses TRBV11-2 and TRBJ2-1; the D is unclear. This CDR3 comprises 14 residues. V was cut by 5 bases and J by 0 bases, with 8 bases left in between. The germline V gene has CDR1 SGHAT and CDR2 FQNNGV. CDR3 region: CASSALNSYNEQFF. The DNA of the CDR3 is TGTGCCAGCAGCGCCCTGAACTCCTACAATGAGCAGTTCTTC.

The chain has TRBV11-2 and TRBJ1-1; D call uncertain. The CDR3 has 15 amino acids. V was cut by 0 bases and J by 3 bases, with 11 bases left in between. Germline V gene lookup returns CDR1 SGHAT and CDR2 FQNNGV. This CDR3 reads CASSLDQVPHTEAFF. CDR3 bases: TGTGCCAGCAGCTTAGATCAGGTGCCGCACACTGAAGCTTTCTTT. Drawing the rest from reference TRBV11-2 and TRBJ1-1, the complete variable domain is EAGVAQSPRYKIIEKRQSVAFWCNPISGHATLYWYQQILGQGPKLLIQFQNNGVVDDSQLPKDRFSAERLKGVDSTLKIQPAKLEDSAVYLCASSLDQVPHTEAFFGQGTRLTVV.

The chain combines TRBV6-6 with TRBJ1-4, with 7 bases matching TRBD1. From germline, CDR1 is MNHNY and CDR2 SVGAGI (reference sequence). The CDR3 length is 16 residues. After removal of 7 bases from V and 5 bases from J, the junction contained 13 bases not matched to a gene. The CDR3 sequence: CASTRGQALRNEKLFF. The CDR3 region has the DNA TGTGCCAGCACCCGTGGACAGGCCTTGAGAAATGAAAAACTGTTTTTT.

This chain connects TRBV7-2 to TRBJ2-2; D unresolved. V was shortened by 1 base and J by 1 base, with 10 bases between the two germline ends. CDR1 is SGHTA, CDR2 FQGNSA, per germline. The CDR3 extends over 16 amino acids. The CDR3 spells CASSLDRYLNTGELFF. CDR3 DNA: TGTGCCAGCAGCTTAGACAGATACCTGAACACCGGGGAGCTGTTTTTT.

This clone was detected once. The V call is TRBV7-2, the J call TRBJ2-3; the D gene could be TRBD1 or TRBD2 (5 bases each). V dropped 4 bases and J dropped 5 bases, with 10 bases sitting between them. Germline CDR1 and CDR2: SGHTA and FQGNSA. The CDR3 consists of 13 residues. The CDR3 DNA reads TGTGCCAGCAGCTCCAGGGACCGAGATACGCAGTATTTT. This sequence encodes CASSSRDRDTQYF.

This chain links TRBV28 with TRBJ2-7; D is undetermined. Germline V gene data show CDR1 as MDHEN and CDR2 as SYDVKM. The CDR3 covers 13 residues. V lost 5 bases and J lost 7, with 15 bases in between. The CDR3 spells CASSPPVGGEQYF. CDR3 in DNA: TGTGCCAGCAGTCCCCCGGTTGGTGGGGAGCAGTACTTC.

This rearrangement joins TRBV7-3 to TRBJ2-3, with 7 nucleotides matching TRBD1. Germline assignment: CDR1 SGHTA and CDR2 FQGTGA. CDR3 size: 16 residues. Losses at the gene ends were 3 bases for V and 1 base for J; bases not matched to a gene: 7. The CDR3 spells CASSLTGGTGTDTQYF. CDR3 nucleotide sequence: TGTGCCAGCAGCTTGACCGGTGGGACAGGCACAGATACGCAGTATTTT.